This TCR beta chain comes out of a study of lymphopenia after photon versus proton radiotherapy. Whole-study results and caveats: Photon-treated patients lost naive T cells and TCR diversity; proton-treated stayed stable.

Comments on this clone: Its target is not known.

Generated by immunoSEQ multiplex PCR, the TCRdb table keeps only in-frame clones and is missing some. Seen here are some 17,000 clones, 84% observed once, and the top ten hold 20%. V dropped 6 bases and J dropped 4; count of bases not matched to a gene: 8. Germline lookup yields CDR1 SNHLY and CDR2 FYNNEI. The CDR3 runs 14 residues. The sequence was obtained from a man in his 70s with pancreatic cancer. The V and J genes are TRBV2 and TRBJ1-2; 7 nucleotides agree with TRBD1. Sequencing was performed on peripheral blood, taken from a patient treated with proton-based radiotherapy. The CDR3 sequence: CASRSGGGFYGYTF. DNA of the CDR3: TGTGCCAGCAGGTCAGGGGGTGGCTTCTATGGCTACACCTTC.